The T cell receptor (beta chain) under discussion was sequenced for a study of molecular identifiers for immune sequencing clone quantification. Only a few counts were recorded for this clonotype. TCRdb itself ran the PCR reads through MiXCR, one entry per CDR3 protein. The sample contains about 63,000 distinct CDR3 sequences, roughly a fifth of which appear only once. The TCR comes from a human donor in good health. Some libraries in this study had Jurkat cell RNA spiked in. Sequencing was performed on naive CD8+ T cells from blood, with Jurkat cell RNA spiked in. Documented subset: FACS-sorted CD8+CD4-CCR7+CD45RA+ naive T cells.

CDR3 amino acids: CASSLVWTGGRDEQYF. CDR3 sequence (DNA): TGTGCCAGCAGCTTAGTGTGGACAGGGGGTCGGGACGAGCAGTACTTC. The genes are TRBV11-2 and TRBJ2-7; 10 bases map to TRBD1. Germline-derived CDR1 and CDR2 are SGHAT and FQNNGV. The CDR3 has 16 amino acids. V gave up 1 base and J gave up 5 bases; unmatched junction bases: 8.